This T cell receptor beta chain was observed in a study of CD8+ T cells in alopecia areata. General observations from the study: Tissue-resident alphabeta T cells belonging to normal skin likewise get sequenced within scalp specimens. Mice showed TCR sharing more clearly than patients did, possibly owing to HLA.

Extracted RNA was reverse transcribed, and the resulting cDNA served as sequencing template. TCRdb's copy holds only in-frame clones and misses some; the assay was immunoSEQ multiplex PCR. The table includes 200,000 or so clones, around 50% detected once. V shed 3 bases and J shed 6 bases, with 9 bases lying between them. The CDR3 sequence is 14 residues long. Germline V gives CDR1 MNHEY, CDR2 SMNVEV (reference sequence). In regard to this clone: Its antigen remains unidentified.

The sample taken for sequencing was CD8+ T cells sorted from blood. The rearrangement joins TRBV27 to TRBJ1-6; D is uncertain. This TCR was sampled from a human donor in good health. The CDR3 region has the DNA TGTGCCAGCAGTTTTGGGGTTAGTAATTCACCCCTCCACTTT. Its protein product is CASSFGVSNSPLHF.